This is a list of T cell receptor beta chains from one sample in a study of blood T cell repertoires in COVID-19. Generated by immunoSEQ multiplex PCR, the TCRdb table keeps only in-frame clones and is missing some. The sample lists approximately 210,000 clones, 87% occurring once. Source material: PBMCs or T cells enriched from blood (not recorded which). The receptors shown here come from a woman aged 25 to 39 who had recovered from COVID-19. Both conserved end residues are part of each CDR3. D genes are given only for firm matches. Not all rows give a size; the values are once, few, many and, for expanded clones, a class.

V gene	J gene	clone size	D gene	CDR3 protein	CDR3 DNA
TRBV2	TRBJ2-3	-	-	CASSVVGGDTQYF	TGTGCCAGCAGTGTGGTGGGAGGCGATACGCAGTATTTT
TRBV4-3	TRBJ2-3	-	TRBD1	CASSQGWTGASTDTQYF	TGCGCCAGCAGCCAAGGGTGGACAGGCGCCAGCACAGATACGCAGTATTTT
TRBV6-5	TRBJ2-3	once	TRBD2	CASSYGGGAYDTQYF	TGTGCCAGCAGTTACGGCGGGGGGGCGTATGATACGCAGTATTTT
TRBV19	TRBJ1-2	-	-	CASSTGRAIYGYTF	TGTGCCAGTAGTACGGGGAGGGCCATCTATGGCTACACCTTC
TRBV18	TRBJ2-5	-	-	CASSPSSGSLQETQYF	TGTGCCAGCTCACCAAGTTCCGGGTCTCTCCAAGAGACCCAGTACTTC
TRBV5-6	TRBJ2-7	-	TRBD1	CASSPGTGGEQYF	TGTGCCAGCAGCCCGGGGACAGGTGGTGAGCAGTACTTC
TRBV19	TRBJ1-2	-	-	CASMGHQIANYGYTF	TGTGCCAGTATGGGGCACCAAATCGCTAACTATGGCTACACCTTC
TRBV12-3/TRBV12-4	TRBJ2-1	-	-	CASSNQGSAEQFF	TGTGCCAGCAGCAATCAGGGGTCCGCTGAGCAGTTCTTC
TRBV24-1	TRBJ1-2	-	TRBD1	CATSERTGGGYTF	TGTGCCACCAGTGAGCGGACAGGGGGGGGCTACACCTTC
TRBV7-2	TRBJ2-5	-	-	CASSTSPTALETQYF	TGTGCCAGCAGCACCAGCCCGACAGCCTTGGAGACCCAGTACTTC
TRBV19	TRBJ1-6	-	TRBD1	CASSPDRVTYNSPLHF	TGTGCCAGTAGTCCGGACAGGGTGACCTATAATTCACCCCTCCACTTT
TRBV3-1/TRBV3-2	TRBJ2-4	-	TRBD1	CASSQDAGGGDIQYF	TGTGCCAGCAGCCAAGATGCAGGGGGCGGGGACATTCAGTACTTC
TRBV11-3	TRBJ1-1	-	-	CASSLDRLGALNTEAFF	TGTGCCAGCAGCTTAGATCGGTTGGGGGCCCTGAACACTGAAGCTTTCTTT
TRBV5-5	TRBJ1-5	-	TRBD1	CASSLWKAGGRSTQPQHF	TGTGCCAGCAGCCTCTGGAAGGCAGGGGGTAGGTCCACTCAGCCCCAGCATTTT
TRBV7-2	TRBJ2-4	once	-	CASSLEGGDKNIQYF	TGTGCCAGCAGCTTAGAGGGGGGGGACAAAAACATTCAGTACTTC
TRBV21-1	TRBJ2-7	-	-	CASSIRLAGDSLTYEQYF	TGTGCCAGCAGCATTCGACTAGCGGGAGACTCTTTAACCTACGAGCAGTACTTC
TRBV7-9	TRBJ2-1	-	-	CASSLGSGLAYNEQFF	TGTGCCAGCAGCTTAGGTTCAGGACTTGCCTACAATGAGCAGTTCTTC
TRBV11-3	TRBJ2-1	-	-	CASSSAAGSYNEQFF	TGTGCCAGCAGCTCCGCAGCGGGCTCCTACAATGAGCAGTTCTTC
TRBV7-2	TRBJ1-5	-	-	CASSSLAFNQPQHF	TGTGCCAGCAGCTCTCTTGCGTTCAATCAGCCCCAGCATTTT
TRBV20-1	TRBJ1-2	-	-	CSASGGGYTF	TGCAGTGCTAGTGGAGGTGGCTACACCTTC
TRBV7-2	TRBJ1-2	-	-	CASSPGAGRPNYGYTF	TGTGCCAGCAGCCCAGGGGCGGGCCGCCCGAACTATGGCTACACCTTC
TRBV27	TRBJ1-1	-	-	CASSLGAGRWAF	TGTGCCAGCAGTTTGGGGGCAGGAAGATGGGCCTTT
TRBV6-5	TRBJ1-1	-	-	CASSYSQGGTEAFF	TGTGCCAGCAGTTACTCCCAAGGGGGTACTGAAGCTTTCTTT
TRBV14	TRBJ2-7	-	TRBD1	CASSQEVGTGLSEQYF	TGTGCCAGCAGCCAAGAGGTGGGGACAGGGTTGAGCGAGCAGTACTTC
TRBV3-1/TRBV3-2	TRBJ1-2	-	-	CASSRGGTYGYTF	TGTGCCAGCAGCCGGGGGGGTACCTATGGCTACACCTTC
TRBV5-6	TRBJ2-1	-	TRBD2	CASSPTPSGGGNEQFF	TGTGCCAGCAGCCCCACCCCTAGCGGGGGGGGGAATGAGCAGTTCTTC
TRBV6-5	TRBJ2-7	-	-	CASSPQSTGSYEQYF	TGTGCCAGCAGCCCCCAATCGACAGGTTCCTACGAGCAGTACTTC
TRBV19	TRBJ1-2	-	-	CASSMWARGYGYTF	TGTGCCAGTAGTATGTGGGCCAGGGGCTATGGCTACACCTTC
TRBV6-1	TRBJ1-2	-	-	CASSETGGGWANYGYTF	TGTGCCAGCAGTGAGACCGGGGGTGGGTGGGCTAACTATGGCTACACCTTC
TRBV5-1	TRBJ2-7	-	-	CASSPDFYEQYF	TGCGCCAGCAGCCCGGACTTTTACGAGCAGTACTTC
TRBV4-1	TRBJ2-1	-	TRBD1	CASSERDRVKNEQFF	TGCGCCAGCAGCGAGAGGGACAGGGTGAAGAATGAGCAGTTCTTC
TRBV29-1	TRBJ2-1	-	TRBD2	CSVVGRALYNEQFF	TGCAGCGTTGTAGGGAGGGCGCTATACAATGAGCAGTTCTTC
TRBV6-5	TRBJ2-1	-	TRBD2	CASSYTSENEQFF	TGTGCCAGCAGTTATACTAGCGAGAATGAGCAGTTCTTC
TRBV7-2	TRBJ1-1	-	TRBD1	CASSLWTGGNTEAFF	TGTGCCAGCAGCCTGTGGACAGGGGGTAACACTGAAGCTTTCTTT
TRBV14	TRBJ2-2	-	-	CASSQTVPTGELFF	TGTGCCAGCAGCCAGACAGTGCCCACCGGGGAGCTGTTTTTT
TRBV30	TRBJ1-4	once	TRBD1	CAWCRDRDEKLFF	TGTGCCTGGTGCCGGGACAGGGATGAAAAACTGTTTTTT
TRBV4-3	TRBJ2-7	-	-	CASSQDYGGKYEQYF	TGCGCCAGCAGCCAAGACTACGGGGGAAAGTACGAGCAGTACTTC
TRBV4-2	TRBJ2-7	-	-	CASSQERSGPYEQYF	TGTGCCAGCAGCCAAGAACGAAGTGGGCCCTACGAGCAGTACTTC
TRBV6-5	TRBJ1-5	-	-	CAAGGQLNQPQHF	TGTGCCGCAGGAGGACAGCTCAATCAGCCCCAGCATTTT
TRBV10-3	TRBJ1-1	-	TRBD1	CAISVYNRGTNTEAFF	TGTGCCATCAGTGTATATAACAGGGGGACGAACACTGAAGCTTTCTTT
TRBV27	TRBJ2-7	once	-	CASSRQVSYEQYF	TGTGCCAGCAGCCGACAGGTCTCCTACGAGCAGTACTTC
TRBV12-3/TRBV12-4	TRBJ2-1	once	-	CASSLRRVSEQFF	TGTGCCAGCAGTTTACGGAGGGTCAGCGAGCAGTTCTTC
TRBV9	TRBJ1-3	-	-	CASSVGEGAGNTIYF	TGTGCCAGCAGCGTAGGGGAAGGGGCTGGAAACACCATATATTTT
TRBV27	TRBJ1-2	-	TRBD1	CASSSRDRVFDGYTF	TGTGCCAGCAGTTCCCGGGACAGGGTGTTCGACGGCTACACCTTC
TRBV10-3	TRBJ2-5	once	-	CAISESGDFETQYF	TGTGCCATCAGTGAGTCGGGGGACTTTGAGACCCAGTACTTC
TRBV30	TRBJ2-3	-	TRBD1	CAWSRPRTGGTDTQYF	TGTGCCTGGAGTCGCCCGAGGACAGGGGGCACAGATACGCAGTATTTT
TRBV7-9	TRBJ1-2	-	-	CASSDYRGFGYTF	TGTGCCAGCAGCGATTACCGCGGCTTTGGCTACACCTTC